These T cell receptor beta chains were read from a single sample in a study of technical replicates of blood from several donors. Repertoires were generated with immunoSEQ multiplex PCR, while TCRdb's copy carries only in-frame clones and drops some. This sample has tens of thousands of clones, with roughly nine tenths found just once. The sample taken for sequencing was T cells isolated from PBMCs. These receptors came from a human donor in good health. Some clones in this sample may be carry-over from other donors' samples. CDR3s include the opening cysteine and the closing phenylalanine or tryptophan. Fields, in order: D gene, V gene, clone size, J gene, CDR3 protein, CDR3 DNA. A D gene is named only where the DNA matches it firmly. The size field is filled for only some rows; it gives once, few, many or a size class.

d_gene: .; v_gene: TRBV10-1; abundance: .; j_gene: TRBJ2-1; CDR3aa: CASSERGGGVFNEQFF; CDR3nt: TGCGCCAGCAGTGAGAGGGGGGGAGGGGTTTTTAATGAGCAGTTCTTC
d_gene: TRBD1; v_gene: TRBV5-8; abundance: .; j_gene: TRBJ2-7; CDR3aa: CASSEGQAYEQYF; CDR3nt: TGTGCCAGCAGCGAAGGACAGGCCTACGAGCAGTACTTC
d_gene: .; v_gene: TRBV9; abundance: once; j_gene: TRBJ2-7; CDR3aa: CASSPQGGGRAYEQYF; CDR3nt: TGTGCCAGCAGCCCCCAGGGAGGGGGGAGGGCCTACGAGCAGTACTTC
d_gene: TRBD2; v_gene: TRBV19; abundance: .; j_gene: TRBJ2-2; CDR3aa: CASSSSTSGGTGELFF; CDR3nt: TGTGCCAGTAGTTCATCGACTAGCGGGGGGACCGGGGAGCTGTTTTTT
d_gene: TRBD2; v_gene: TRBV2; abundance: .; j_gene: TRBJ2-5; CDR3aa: CARGTSGRETQYF; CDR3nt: TGTGCCAGGGGGACTAGCGGGAGAGAGACCCAGTACTTC
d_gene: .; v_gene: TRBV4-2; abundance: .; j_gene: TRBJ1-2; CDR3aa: CASSQEARGERRYTF; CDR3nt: TGTGCCAGCAGCCAAGAGGCCCGGGGAGAAAGGCGCTACACCTTC
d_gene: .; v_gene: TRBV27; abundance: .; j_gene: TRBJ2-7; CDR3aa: CASSSVTSYEQYF; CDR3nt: TGTGCCAGCAGTAGTGTTACATCTTACGAGCAGTACTTC
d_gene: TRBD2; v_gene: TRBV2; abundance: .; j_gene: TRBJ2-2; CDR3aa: CASSTSGRWAGELFF; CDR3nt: TGTGCCAGCAGTACTAGCGGGAGATGGGCCGGGGAGCTGTTTTTT
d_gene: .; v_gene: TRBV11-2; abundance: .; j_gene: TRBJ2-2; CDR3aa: CASSLYPGANTGELFF; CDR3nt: TGTGCCAGCAGCTTATATCCAGGGGCGAACACCGGGGAGCTGTTTTTT
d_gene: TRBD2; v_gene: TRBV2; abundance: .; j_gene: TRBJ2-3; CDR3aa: CASSLLTSESTDTQYF; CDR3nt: TGTGCCAGCAGTCTCCTGACTAGCGAAAGCACAGATACGCAGTATTTT
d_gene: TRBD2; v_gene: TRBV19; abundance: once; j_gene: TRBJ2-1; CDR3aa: CASSLSGGTHEQFF; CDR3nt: TGTGCCAGTAGTCTTAGCGGGGGGACACATGAGCAGTTCTTC
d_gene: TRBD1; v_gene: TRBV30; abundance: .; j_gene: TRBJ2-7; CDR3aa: CAWSRDRTYEQYF; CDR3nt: TGTGCCTGGAGTCGGGACAGGACCTACGAGCAGTACTTC
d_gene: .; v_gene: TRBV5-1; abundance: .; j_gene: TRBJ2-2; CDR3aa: CASSHGAGELFF; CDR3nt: TGCGCCAGCAGCCACGGGGCCGGGGAGCTGTTTTTT
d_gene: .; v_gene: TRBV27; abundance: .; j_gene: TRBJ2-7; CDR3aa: CASSLSETVSYEQYF; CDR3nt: TGTGCCAGCAGTTTAAGTGAGACAGTCTCCTACGAGCAGTACTTC
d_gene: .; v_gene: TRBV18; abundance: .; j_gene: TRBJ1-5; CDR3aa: CASSRDNQPQHF; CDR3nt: TGTGCCAGCTCCCGGGACAATCAGCCCCAGCATTTT
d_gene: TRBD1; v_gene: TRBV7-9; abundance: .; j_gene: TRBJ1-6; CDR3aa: CASSFGTGGNSPLHF; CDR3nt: TGTGCCAGCAGCTTCGGGACAGGGGGGAATTCACCCCTCCACTTT
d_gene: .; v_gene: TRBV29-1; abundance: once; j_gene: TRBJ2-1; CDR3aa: CSVSGERRDEQFF; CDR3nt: TGCAGCGTTTCGGGGGAGAGGCGCGATGAGCAGTTCTTC